One and the same sample provided the 18 T cell receptor beta chains below, sequenced in a study of post-analysis software for immune sequencing data. Study results and caveats: The study found TRBV5-6, TRBV5-1 and TRBV20-1 among about five TRBV segments more frequent in patients than controls.

Unique molecular identifiers were built into the TCR beta cDNA libraries. Using its own MiXCR run on the PCR reads, TCRdb lists one record per CDR3 protein. Of some 890,000 distinct CDR3 sequences in the sample, about 50% were seen once. These TCRs' antigens remain unknown. Sequencing input: blood. All receptors come from a girl aged 10-17 years with multiple sclerosis.

The chain joins TRBV6-1 to TRBJ1-1; D unclear. CDR1 and CDR2 (germline): MNHNS, SASEGT. Trimming took off 7 bases at V and 0 bases at J, with 9 bases between the two ends. The CDR3 extends over 13 amino acids. The CDR3 DNA reads TGTGCCAGCACATCACTCCTGAACACTGAAGCTTTCTTT. Amino acids: CASTSLLNTEAFF.

The V gene is TRBV6-5, the J gene TRBJ2-3; D remains ambiguous. The germline V gene encodes CDR1 MNHEY and CDR2 SVGAGI. This CDR3 region has 13 residues. V was clipped by 6 bases and J by 4 bases, with 11 bases between them. CDR3 in amino acids: CASRDVHADTQYF. CDR3 bases: TGTGCCAGCAGAGACGTGCATGCAGATACGCAGTATTTT.

This clonotype was observed a few times. The chain recombines TRBV20-1 with TRBJ2-7; D unresolved. The CDR3 length is 12 residues. The V gene's germline CDR1 is DFQATT and CDR2 SNEGSKA (reference sequence). Trimming took 0 bases from V and 4 from J, leaving 7 bases between them. The CDR3 DNA is TGCAGTGCTAGAGATTTCGGTTACGAGCAGTACTTC. This codes for CSARDFGYEQYF.

The chain uses TRBV4-1 and TRBJ2-4; 7 bases line up with TRBD1. Germline V gene lookup returns CDR1 MGHRA and CDR2 YSYEKL. This CDR3 has 16 amino acids. V was pared by 0 bases and J by 5 bases, with 7 bases of the junction left unmatched. DNA of the CDR3: TGCGCCAGCAGCCAAGATTGGCGGACAGGCCAAAACATTCAGTACTTC. This sequence encodes CASSQDWRTGQNIQYF.

V is TRBV7-8 and J is TRBJ1-2, with D possibly TRBD1 on 6 matching bases. CDR3 length: 14 residues. The V and J ends lost 5 bases and 4 bases respectively, with 14 bases between them. The germline V gene has CDR1 SGHVS and CDR2 FQNEAQ. CDR3 nucleotide sequence: TGTGCCAGCAGCCCAGGGGCTACCTCCTATGGCTACACCTTC. Protein product: CASSPGATSYGYTF.

The V gene is TRBV15, the J gene TRBJ2-7; D ambiguous. The germline gives CDR1 LNHNV, CDR2 YYDKDF (reference sequence). V lost 1 base and J lost 3, with 10 bases in between. This CDR3 has 14 amino acids. The CDR3 loop reads CATSRVEGFYEQYF. CDR3 coding DNA: TGTGCCACCAGCAGAGTTGAAGGGTTCTACGAGCAGTACTTC.

This clonotype was detected a few times. The chain employs TRBV10-2 and TRBJ2-6; possibly TRBD1 for D (6 bases). This CDR3 region has 16 residues. Germline V gene sequence: CDR1 WSHSY, CDR2 SAAADI. Between the trimmed V and J ends, which lost 6 bases and 0 bases, there was a span of 12 bases. CDR3 in amino acids: CASSVGQPSGANVLTF. DNA of the CDR3: TGCGCCAGCAGCGTCGGACAGCCCTCTGGGGCCAACGTCCTGACTTTC.

The J gene is TRBJ2-1, the V gene TRBV20-1; no clear D. In germline, CDR1 is DFQATT, CDR2 SNEGSKA (reference sequence). V was trimmed by 3 bases and J by 8 bases, leaving 20 bases between them. This CDR3 contains 15 residues. The CDR3 sequence is CSARDPRARIDEQFF. CDR3 bases: TGCAGTGCTAGGGACCCCCGGGCTCGAATTGATGAGCAGTTCTTC.

This clonotype was counted between two and nine times. The chain links TRBV6-5 to TRBJ2-7; D is possibly TRBD1 or TRBD2 (7 bases each). CDR3 length equals 14 residues. CDR1 and CDR2 (germline): MNHEY, SVGAGI. V lost 4 bases and J lost 5, with 15 bases in between. The CDR3 region is CASSSPRGGHEQYF. The CDR3 DNA reads TGTGCCAGCAGTTCCCCCAGGGGGGGCCACGAGCAGTACTTC.

The rearrangement joins TRBV5-1 to TRBJ2-1; 7 nucleotides line up with TRBD2. The CDR3 has 16 residues. The V segment lost 0 bases and the J segment 5 bases; nucleotides outside the gene matches: 8. Germline CDR1 is SGHRS and CDR2 is YFSETQ. As DNA, the CDR3 is TGCGCCAGCAGCTTGGCTGTCGCTAGCGGTCACAATGAGCAGTTCTTC. It specifies CASSLAVASGHNEQFF.

The gene calls are TRBV12-3 or TRBV12-4 and TRBJ2-3, with 8 bases lining up with TRBD2. With V trimmed by 3 bases and J by 4 bases, 6 bases remained unmatched. The CDR3 loop spans 15 amino acids. The CDR3 nucleotides read TGTGCCAGCAGTTTCTATAGCGGGACCCCAGATACGCAGTATTTT. Translated: CASSFYSGTPDTQYF.

The V gene is TRBV29-1, the J gene TRBJ2-5; D not certain. V shed 0 bases and J shed 1 base, with 15 bases lying between them. Germline lookup yields CDR1 SQVTM and CDR2 ANQGSEA. This CDR3 spans 16 amino acids. CDR3 protein: CSVEDQEASAQETQYF. CDR3 DNA: TGCAGCGTTGAAGACCAGGAAGCCTCGGCCCAAGAGACCCAGTACTTC.

This chain uses TRBV27 with TRBJ2-1; D is perhaps TRBD1 or TRBD2 (7 bases each). CDR1 and CDR2 from the germline V gene are MNHEY and SMNVEV (reference sequence). There are 16 residues in the CDR3. V lost 5 bases, J lost 4 bases, and 18 bases lay in between. This CDR3 is CASSRGDSLLYNEQFF. The DNA for the CDR3 is TGTGCCAGCAGTCGGGGGGACAGCCTACTTTACAATGAGCAGTTCTTC.

A few counts support this clonotype. This chain joins TRBV5-1 and TRBJ2-5; D gene uncertain. The CDR3 length is 15 residues. V lost 4 bases, J lost 4 bases, and 17 bases lay in between. Germline lookup yields CDR1 SGHRS and CDR2 YFSETQ. CDR3 residues: CASSTGSPPPETQYF. The DNA of the CDR3 is TGCGCCAGCAGCACCGGGTCGCCGCCTCCAGAGACCCAGTACTTC.

This chain links TRBV20-1 with TRBJ2-7; D perhaps matches TRBD2 (6 bases). With 3 bases removed from V and 0 bases from J, the gap between germline ends came to 6 bases. Germline CDR1 reads DFQATT; CDR2 reads SNEGSKA (reference sequence). There are 12 residues in the CDR3. For the CDR3, the DNA is TGCAGTGCTAGCGGGAGCTCCTACGAGCAGTACTTC. This encodes CSASGSSYEQYF.

The chain carries TRBV7-2 and TRBJ2-7; D gene uncertain. The CDR3 is made up of 15 amino acids. Germline V gene lookup returns CDR1 SGHTA and CDR2 FQGNSA. Trimming shortened V by 5 bases and J by 1 base, and 15 bases separated the two germline ends. The CDR3 DNA is TGTGCCAGCAGCCCAACCTCGGCACGATCCTACGAGCAGTACTTC. Translation: CASSPTSARSYEQYF.

The chain uses TRBV14 and TRBJ2-1; D is tentatively TRBD1 or TRBD2 (5 bases each). The germline V gene has CDR1 SGHDN and CDR2 FVKESK. CDR3 length equals 17 residues. With 4 bases removed from V and 4 bases from J, the gap between germline ends came to 20 bases. The CDR3, as DNA: TGTGCCAGCAGCCTGGATTGGTGGGACGGAGAATACAATGAGCAGTTCTTC. It translates to CASSLDWWDGEYNEQFF.

The V call is TRBV20-1, the J call TRBJ1-1, with D unresolved. Trimming removed 1 base from V and 5 bases from J, with 14 bases in between. Germline CDR1 and CDR2: DFQATT and SNEGSKA (reference sequence). This CDR3 spans 14 amino acids. In nucleotides, the CDR3 is TGCAGTGCTAGAGCTGGGTTTGATGGGACTGAAGCTTTCTTT. Its protein is CSARAGFDGTEAFF.